The 8 T cell receptor beta chains in this list originate from one sample, sequenced in a study of glioma-infiltrating T cells after dendritic cell vaccination. Sequencing used immunoSEQ multiplex PCR; TCRdb keeps in-frame clones, though not all of them. The sample holds 100,000 or so clones, 86% seen once. The source was blood, collected before dendritic cell vaccination. The receptors derive from a human donor with glioblastoma.

The genes are TRBV15 and TRBJ1-3; no firm D call. The CDR3 consists of 18 residues. Trimming took off 3 bases at V and 0 bases at J, with 18 bases between the two ends. Germline assignment: CDR1 LNHNV and CDR2 YYDKDF (reference sequence). As DNA, the CDR3 is TGTGCCACCAGCAGCCACCCCCGCGAGGGCCGCTCTGGAAACACCATATATTTT. This encodes CATSSHPREGRSGNTIYF.

The CDR3 nucleotides read TGTGCCAGCAGTTGGAGGACCGGGGAAGCTTTCTTT. Translating gives CASSWRTGEAFF. The V and J genes are TRBV28 and TRBJ1-1; no clear D gene. The germline V gene encodes CDR1 MDHEN and CDR2 SYDVKM. V dropped 4 bases and J dropped 8 bases, with 11 bases sitting between them. The CDR3 sequence is 12 residues long.

The chain joins TRBV7-6 to TRBJ1-2; the match to TRBD1 covers 7 bases. The V and J ends lost 11 bases and 8 bases, in that order; junction bases with no gene match: 11. In germline, CDR1 is SGHVS, CDR2 FNYEAQ. CDR3 size: 12 residues. CDR3 amino acids: CAARTGLRGYTF. CDR3 in DNA: TGTGCCGCCCGGACAGGCCTTAGGGGCTACACCTTC.

The gene calls are TRBV11-1 and TRBJ2-7; 8 positions match TRBD1. Germline trimming cut 1 base from V and 4 bases from J; bases unmatched to any gene: 3. Germline-derived CDR1 and CDR2 are SGHAT and FQDESV (reference sequence). The CDR3 runs to 14 residues. CDR3 loop: CASSLVGQGYEQYF. CDR3 nucleotide sequence: TGTGCCAGCAGCTTAGTCGGACAGGGTTACGAGCAGTACTTC.

The CDR3 region is CASSIRDRGTEAFF. CDR3 coding DNA: TGTGCCAGTAGTATTCGCGACAGGGGAACTGAAGCTTTCTTT. V is TRBV19 and J is TRBJ1-1, with 8 bases that match TRBD1. CDR3 length equals 14 residues. Germline V gives CDR1 LNHDA, CDR2 SQIVND (reference sequence). Trimming removed 3 bases from V and 5 bases from J; junction bases left unmatched: 5.

V usage is TRBV11-3 and J usage is TRBJ2-3; 14 bases fit TRBD2. Trimming cost V 5 bases and J 4 bases; bases outside gene matches: 11. The CDR3 totals 18 residues. CDR1 is SGHNT, CDR2 YENEEA, per germline. CDR3 sequence: CASSVRTSGGLLSDTQYF. The CDR3 DNA follows: TGTGCCAGCAGCGTCCGGACTAGCGGGGGGTTACTCTCAGATACGCAGTATTTT.

The rearrangement uses TRBV19 and TRBJ2-7, with D possibly matching TRBD2 (5 bases). V lost 3 bases, J lost 2 bases, and 11 bases lay in between. The CDR3 totals 14 residues. Germline-derived CDR1 and CDR2 are LNHDA and SQIVND (reference sequence). The DNA of the CDR3 is TGTGCCAGTAGTATGTTTTACGGGGCCTACGAGCAGTACTTC. Its protein product is CASSMFYGAYEQYF.

This sequence joins TRBV7-9 and TRBJ1-2; D remains unclear. The length of the CDR3 is 13 residues. V lost 0 bases, J lost 6 bases, and 8 bases lay in between. Germline V gene lookup returns CDR1 SEHNR and CDR2 FQNEAQ (reference sequence). The DNA for the CDR3 is TGTGCCAGCAGCTTAGCACTGAAAAATGGCTACACCTTC. Translated, it gives CASSLALKNGYTF.